The 5 T cell receptor beta chains below come from one sample, sequenced in a study of blood T cell repertoires in COVID-19. The table came from immunoSEQ multiplex PCR; TCRdb's copy has only in-frame clones and leaves some out. The sample yields 95,000 to 150,000 clones, around 76% seen once. The sequenced sample was peripheral blood. Source of these receptors: an older man with acute or convalescent COVID-19.

This clone was recorded once. V usage is TRBV9 and J usage is TRBJ1-1; weak D call: TRBD1 (5 bases). Germline assignment: CDR1 SGDLS and CDR2 YYNGEE. The length of the CDR3 is 14 residues. V dropped 4 bases and J dropped 6 bases, with 16 bases sitting between them. Here the CDR3 reads CASSSQVGGAEAFF. The CDR3 nucleotides are TGTGCCAGCAGCTCACAGGTGGGAGGTGCTGAAGCTTTCTTT.

The rearrangement joins TRBV6-2 or TRBV6-3 to TRBJ1-1, with 10 bases matching TRBD1. Per germline, CDR1 MNHEY and CDR2 SVGEGT. The CDR3 totals 16 residues. The junction had 12 bases not matched to a gene; V was cut back by 7 bases and J by 4 bases. The CDR3 DNA reads TGTGCCAGCACCCCAACGGGACAGGGGAGCTTCACTGAAGCTTTCTTT. Its protein product is CASTPTGQGSFTEAFF.

The chain recombines TRBV7-3 with TRBJ1-2; D not resolved. In germline, CDR1 is SGHTA, CDR2 FQGTGA. The CDR3 length is 14 residues. V was cut by 2 bases and J by 4 bases, with 11 bases left in between. The CDR3 spells CASSLGGPAYGYTF. CDR3 nucleotide sequence: TGTGCCAGCAGCTTAGGAGGCCCAGCCTATGGCTACACCTTC. The whole variable domain, filled in from reference TRBV7-3 and TRBJ1-2, reads GAGVSQTPSNKVTEKGKYVELRCDPISGHTALYWYRQSLGQGPEFLIYFQGTGAADDSGLPNDRFFAVRPEGSVSTLKIQRTERGDSAVYLCASSLGGPAYGYTFGSGTRLTVV.

This CDR3 is CASSGGDRGEEKLFF. CDR3 bases: TGTGCCAGCAGTGGGGGGGACAGGGGCGAAGAAAAACTGTTTTTT. The V gene is TRBV2, the J gene TRBJ1-4, with 10 positions matching TRBD1. The CDR3 covers 15 residues. Per the germline V gene, CDR1 is SNHLY and CDR2 is FYNNEI. Trimming removed 4 bases from V and 8 bases from J; junction bases left unmatched: 7.

The chain couples TRBV11-3 to TRBJ2-7, with 7 bases lining up with TRBD2. The CDR3 contains 15 residues. The V segment lost 5 bases and the J segment 1 base; nucleotides outside the gene matches: 8. The germline V gene encodes CDR1 SGHNT and CDR2 YENEEA. CDR3 in DNA: TGTGCCAGCAGCCTGCGGGGGACCTCTTCCTACGAGCAGTACTTC. It yields the protein CASSLRGTSSYEQYF.